This T cell receptor (beta chain) was captured by sequencing in a study of patients and donors after allogeneic stem cell transplantation. TCRdb ran MiXCR on the RT-PCR reads and lists one entry per CDR3 protein. The table has roughly 960,000 distinct CDR3 sequences, around 17% seen once. Sequencing was carried out using blood, either unsorted or a sorted T cell fraction (not recorded which). The receptor was isolated from a human donor who was either an allogeneic HSCT recipient or a stem cell or donor lymphocyte infusion donor (not recorded which). It is not recorded whose cells these are; they may come from a transplant donor.

DNA for the CDR3: TGTGCCAGCAGCCAAGTCCCCGTGGTGGGGGGAAACACTGAAGCTTTCTTT. Translation: CASSQVPVVGGNTEAFF. The chain is built from TRBV14 and TRBJ1-1; D may be TRBD1 (5 bases). Germline V lookup: CDR1 SGHDN, CDR2 FVKESK. Trimming removed 1 base at V and 2 bases at J, with 17 bases between. The CDR3 length is 17 residues.